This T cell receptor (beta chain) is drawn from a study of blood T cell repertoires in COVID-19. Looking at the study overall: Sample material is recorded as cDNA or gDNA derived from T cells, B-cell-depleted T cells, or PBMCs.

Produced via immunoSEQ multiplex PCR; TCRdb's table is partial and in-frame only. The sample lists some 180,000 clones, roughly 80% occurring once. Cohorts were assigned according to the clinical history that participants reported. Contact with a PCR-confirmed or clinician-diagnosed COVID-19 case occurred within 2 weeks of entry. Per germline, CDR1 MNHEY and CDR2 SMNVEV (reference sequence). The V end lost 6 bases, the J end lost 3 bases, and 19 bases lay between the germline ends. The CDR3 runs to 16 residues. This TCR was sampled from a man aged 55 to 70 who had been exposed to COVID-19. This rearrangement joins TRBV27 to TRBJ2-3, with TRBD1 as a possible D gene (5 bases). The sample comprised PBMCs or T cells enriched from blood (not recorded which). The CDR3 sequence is CASSQTWTKTTDTQYF. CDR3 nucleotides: TGTGCCAGCAGCCAAACCTGGACAAAGACGACAGATACGCAGTATTTT.